The 27 T cell receptor beta chains given below trace back to one sample, sequenced in a study of neurological immune-mediated disorders. TCRdb analysed the 5' RACE reads with MiXCR anew, one entry per CDR3 protein. The sample has under 20,000 distinct CDR3 sequences, roughly 29% seen once. Material for sequencing was PBMCs. The receptor source for this set is a man over 45 with HTLV-1-associated myelopathy (HAM/TSP).

In its sample, this clonotype was seen a few times. The rearrangement links TRBV24-1 to TRBJ2-3, with D uncertain. Germline CDR1 reads KGHDR; CDR2 reads SFDVKD. V lost 4 bases and J lost 5, with 6 bases in between. The CDR3 is 12 amino acids. CDR3 loop: CATSEGKDTQYF. CDR3 bases: TGTGCCACCAGTGAAGGGAAAGATACGCAGTATTTT.

In its sample, this clonotype was seen once. The CDR3 region has the DNA TGTGCCACGGCCCCCAGTGTAACGGCTGAAGCTTTCTTT. It translates to CATAPSVTAEAFF. This chain uses TRBV6-6 with TRBJ1-1; D not resolved. The CDR3 is 13 residues long. Germline CDR1 and CDR2: MNHNY and SVGAGI (reference sequence). V was shortened by 10 bases and J by 6 bases, with 18 bases between the two germline ends.

This clonotype showed up just a few times. The chain combines TRBV6-2 or TRBV6-3 with TRBJ2-7; unclear D gene. Trimming cost V 0 bases and J 0 bases, with 12 bases left between them. The CDR3 covers 16 residues. Germline CDR1 reads MNHEY; CDR2 reads SVGEGT. For the CDR3, the DNA is TGTGCCAGCAGTTACTCGAGGCTGCCGTCCTCCTACGAGCAGTACTTC. It encodes CASSYSRLPSSYEQYF.

The chain joins TRBV4-3 to TRBJ1-5; D is ambiguous. The germline CDR1 and CDR2 sequences are LGHNA and YSLEER. There are 15 residues in the CDR3. With 3 bases removed from V and 6 bases from J, the gap between germline ends came to 15 bases. CDR3 loop: CASSHSVGPGQPQHF. CDR3 sequence (DNA): TGCGCCAGCAGCCACTCAGTAGGGCCCGGTCAGCCCCAGCATTTT.

In its sample, this clonotype was seen a few times. V and J are TRBV6-5 and TRBJ1-1; D gene unclear. The CDR3 sequence is 15 residues long. Germline V lookup: CDR1 MNHEY, CDR2 SVGAGI. V shed 0 bases and J shed 2 bases, with 10 bases lying between them. The CDR3 DNA is TGTGCCAGCAGTTACTCGTGGCAGTCCAACACTGAAGCTTTCTTT. Amino acids: CASSYSWQSNTEAFF.

The DNA for the CDR3 is TGTGCCAGCAGCATGTCCTTGGGGGATGAGGCTTTCTTT. Translating gives CASSMSLGDEAFF. This chain uses TRBV7-2 with TRBJ1-1; D is possibly TRBD1 (5 bases). This CDR3 has 13 residues. V shed 5 bases and J shed 11 bases, with 18 bases lying between them. Germline V lookup: CDR1 SGHTA, CDR2 FQGNSA.

The J gene is TRBJ2-2, the V gene TRBV20-1; 9 bases fit TRBD2. Germline V gene sequence: CDR1 DFQATT, CDR2 SNEGSKA (reference sequence). Trimming removed 0 bases from V and 6 bases from J; junction bases left unmatched: 8. The CDR3 length is 16 residues. The CDR3 reads CSARDRRGGTSGELFF. The CDR3 bases are TGCAGTGCTAGAGATCGGCGGGGGGGCACATCCGGGGAGCTGTTTTTT.

This clonotype was counted between two and nine times. The J gene is TRBJ1-6, the V gene TRBV14; D is unclear. Trimming pared 4 bases from V and 6 bases from J, leaving 10 bases between. The CDR3 contains 14 residues. Germline CDR1 SGHDN, CDR2 FVKESK. CDR3 sequence: CASSLRTVNSPLHF. In DNA, the CDR3 is TGTGCCAGCAGCCTCCGGACCGTTAATTCACCCCTCCACTTT. Using reference TRBV14 and TRBJ1-6 for the parts outside the CDR3, the full variable domain is EAGVTQFPSHSVIEKGQTVTLRCDPISGHDNLYWYRRVMGKEIKFLLHFVKESKQDESGMPNNRFLAERTGGTYSTLKVQPAELEDSGVYFCASSLRTVNSPLHFGNGTRLTVT.

This clonotype was found a few times. V gene TRBV20-1 combines with J gene TRBJ2-5, with D perhaps matching TRBD2 (5 bases). CDR1 DFQATT and CDR2 SNEGSKA come from the germline V gene (reference sequence). Trimming shortened V by 1 base and J by 0 bases, and 9 bases separated the two germline ends. CDR3 length equals 14 residues. The CDR3 loop is CSARARTHQETQYF. The CDR3 DNA is TGCAGTGCTAGAGCCCGGACTCACCAAGAGACCCAGTACTTC.

The V call is TRBV7-8, the J call TRBJ2-7, with TRBD1 matching 9 bases. The CDR3 length is 15 residues. CDR1 is SGHVS, CDR2 FQNEAQ, per germline. J gave up 3 bases and V 8 bases, and 11 bases lay outside the gene matches. The CDR3 coding sequence is TGTGCCAGCGGTACCTACCGGGACAGGGTCTACGAGCAGTACTTC. Translated, it gives CASGTYRDRVYEQYF.

The chain couples TRBV5-1 to TRBJ2-3; D tentatively reads TRBD1 or TRBD2 (5 bases each). The CDR3 has 14 residues. The ends were cut back, 0 bases at V and 6 bases at J, with 11 bases in the middle. The V gene's germline CDR1 is SGHRS and CDR2 YFSETQ. The CDR3 here is CASSLEGPGDTQYF. In DNA, the CDR3 is TGCGCCAGCAGCTTGGAGGGGCCGGGGGATACGCAGTATTTT.

This clonotype was observed a few times. The genes are TRBV7-2 and TRBJ2-5, with a possible D match to TRBD2 (5 bases). Germline V gene lookup returns CDR1 SGHTA and CDR2 FQGNSA. CDR3 length: 15 amino acids. The V gene lost 5 bases and the J gene lost 5 bases, with 18 bases spanning the gap. The CDR3 DNA follows: TGTGCCAGCAGCCCGGGAAGAGGGTTTGTCGAGACCCAGTACTTC. This encodes CASSPGRGFVETQYF.

The table lists this clonotype with a few counts. V gene TRBV4-2 combines with J gene TRBJ2-1, with a tentative D call TRBD2 (6 bases). Germline V gene lookup returns CDR1 LGHNA and CDR2 YNFKEQ. The V end lost 0 bases, the J end lost 3 bases, and 9 bases lay between the germline ends. This CDR3 has 15 amino acids. The CDR3 DNA reads TGTGCCAGCAGCCAAGATGCGGGGAACTACAATGAGCAGTTCTTC. It codes for CASSQDAGNYNEQFF.

The rearrangement links TRBV18 to TRBJ1-2; 8 nucleotides align to TRBD1. The junction had 10 bases not matched to a gene; V was cut back by 0 bases and J by 7 bases. CDR3 length: 16 residues. Germline CDR1 is KGHSH and CDR2 is LQKENI. The CDR3, as DNA: TGTGCCAGCTCACCACCCGGGGGACAGGTCGTTGCTGGCTACACCTTC. Translating it yields CASSPPGGQVVAGYTF.

This clonotype was found a few times. The gene calls are TRBV24-1 and TRBJ1-2, with D hard to call. Per germline, CDR1 KGHDR and CDR2 SFDVKD. This CDR3 spans 9 amino acids. V lost 8 bases and J lost 7, with 4 bases in between. CDR3 region: CATTGGYTF. The CDR3 DNA sequence: TGTGCCACCACCGGTGGCTACACCTTC.

The chain employs TRBV20-1 and TRBJ2-5; possibly TRBD1 for D (5 bases). CDR3 size: 13 residues. CDR1 and CDR2 (germline): DFQATT, SNEGSKA (reference sequence). The ends were cut back, 6 bases at V and 2 bases at J, with 13 bases in the middle. CDR3 nucleotide sequence: TGCAGTGCCCGGATAGGGGCTCAAGAGACCCAGTACTTC. This gives the protein CSARIGAQETQYF.

This clonotype has only a few counts. CDR3 sequence: CSARAGPYNEQFF. CDR3 DNA: TGCAGTGCTAGGGCGGGGCCCTACAATGAGCAGTTCTTC. The rearrangement links TRBV20-1 to TRBJ2-1, with a tentative D call TRBD2 (6 bases). This CDR3 is 13 amino acids long. Trimming removed 3 bases at V and 2 bases at J, with 8 bases between. The germline V gene encodes CDR1 DFQATT and CDR2 SNEGSKA (reference sequence).

CDR3 residues: CASSPVPWEVVSTDTQYF. In DNA form, the CDR3 reads TGCGCCAGCAGCCCCGTTCCCTGGGAGGTGGTATCCACAGATACGCAGTATTTT. The chain joins TRBV5-1 to TRBJ2-3; D is perhaps TRBD2 (6 bases). The germline V gene encodes CDR1 SGHRS and CDR2 YFSETQ. V was pared by 4 bases and J by 2 bases, with 23 bases between. The CDR3 has 18 amino acids.

This clonotype was counted a few times. The J gene is TRBJ2-1, the V gene TRBV20-1, with 11 bases matching TRBD2. Germline V gene data show CDR1 as DFQATT and CDR2 as SNEGSKA (reference sequence). The CDR3 runs to 14 residues. The J segment lost 4 bases and the V segment lost 7 bases, leaving 6 bases of the junction unmatched. The DNA of the CDR3 is TGCAGTGGTCGTGGGACTAGCGGTTACAATGAGCAGTTCTTC. Translating gives CSGRGTSGYNEQFF.

This clonotype occurred many times. The chain combines TRBV12-3 or TRBV12-4 with TRBJ1-2; D ambiguous. The CDR3 consists of 13 residues. V was shortened by 6 bases and J by 2 bases, with 10 bases between the two germline ends. The DNA for the CDR3 is TGTGCCAGCAGCCCCAGCCCGAACTATGGCTACACCTTC. It yields the protein CASSPSPNYGYTF.

Comments on this clonotype: The conserved closing phenylalanine or tryptophan is absent in this CDR3, likely reflecting a read error. Because the CDR3's place on the DNA is in doubt, the DNA is left out and the CDR3 is given as listed by TCRdb. The chain combines TRBV11-2 with TRBJ2-3. The CDR3 is 12 amino acids long, termini counted. Germline CDR1 reads SGHAT; CDR2 reads FQNNGV. The CDR3 region is CASSPTGDTQYY.

In its sample, this clonotype was seen many times. The chain employs TRBV5-1 and TRBJ2-1, with 14 bases aligning to TRBD2. Germline lookup yields CDR1 SGHRS and CDR2 YFSETQ. CDR3 length: 19 amino acids. The V gene end was trimmed by 3 bases and the J gene end by 12 bases; junction bases not matched to a gene: 20. DNA of the CDR3: TGCGCCAGCAGCTCACAGACAGGGTTCGCGGGACTAGCGGGAGTACGGCAGTTCTTC. Its protein product is CASSSQTGFAGLAGVRQFF.

Comment on this clonotype: The DNA is left out, because the CDR3 cannot be placed on it with certainty; the CDR3 is given as TCRdb lists it. The J gene is TRBJ1-1, the V gene TRBV11-2; TRBD1 is the table's D call, not checked against the DNA. The CDR3 sequence runs 21 residues, both termini included. Germline V gene sequence: CDR1 SGHAT, CDR2 FQNNGV. The CDR3 loop is CASSFYICSARATGGHGKAFF.

This chain links TRBV9 with TRBJ2-1, with a possible D match to TRBD2 (5 bases). V was shortened by 4 bases and J by 0 bases, with 11 bases between the two germline ends. Germline V gene sequence: CDR1 SGDLS, CDR2 YYNGEE. The CDR3 length is 15 residues. The CDR3, as DNA: TGTGCCAGCAGCCCTGGACTGAGCTCCTACAATGAGCAGTTCTTC. Its translation: CASSPGLSSYNEQFF.

This chain connects TRBV5-1 to TRBJ2-3; D is ambiguous. Trimming stripped 0 bases from V and 2 bases from J, with 16 bases between. The CDR3 loop spans 17 amino acids. Germline-derived CDR1 and CDR2 are SGHRS and YFSETQ. The DNA for the CDR3 is TGCGCCAGCAGCTTGGTAGGCTCTTTGGTTTCCACAGATACGCAGTATTTT. It yields the protein CASSLVGSLVSTDTQYF.

The V call is TRBV20-1, the J call TRBJ1-2; D gene unclear. The CDR3 sequence is 12 residues long. Germline loops: CDR1 DFQATT, CDR2 SNEGSKA (reference sequence). V lost 5 bases and J lost 5, with 12 bases in between. CDR3 sequence reads: CSALRVRYGYTF. CDR3 coding DNA: TGCAGTGCTTTAAGGGTGCGGTATGGCTACACCTTC.

This clonotype was recorded many times. The CDR3 nucleotides are TGTGCCAGCAGCCAGCGCTCGAGGGGGGAGACCCAGTACTTC. Translating it yields CASSQRSRGETQYF. V is TRBV3-1 and J is TRBJ2-5; D is possibly TRBD1 (6 bases). The germline CDR1 and CDR2 sequences are LGHDT and YNNKEL (reference sequence). The CDR3 runs 14 residues. V was clipped by 3 bases and J by 5 bases, with 13 bases between them.